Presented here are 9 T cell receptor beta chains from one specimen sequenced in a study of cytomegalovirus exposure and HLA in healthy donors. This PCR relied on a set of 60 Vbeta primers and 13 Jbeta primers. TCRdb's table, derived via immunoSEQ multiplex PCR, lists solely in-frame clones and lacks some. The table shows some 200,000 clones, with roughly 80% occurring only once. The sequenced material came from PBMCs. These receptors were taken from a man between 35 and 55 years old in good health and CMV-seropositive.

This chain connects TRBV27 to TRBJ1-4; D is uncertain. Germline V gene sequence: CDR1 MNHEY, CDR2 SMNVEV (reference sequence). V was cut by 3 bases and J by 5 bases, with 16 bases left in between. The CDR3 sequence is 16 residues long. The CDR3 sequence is CASSFQWRPGNEKLFF. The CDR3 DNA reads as TGTGCCAGCAGTTTCCAGTGGAGGCCCGGCAATGAAAAACTGTTTTTT.

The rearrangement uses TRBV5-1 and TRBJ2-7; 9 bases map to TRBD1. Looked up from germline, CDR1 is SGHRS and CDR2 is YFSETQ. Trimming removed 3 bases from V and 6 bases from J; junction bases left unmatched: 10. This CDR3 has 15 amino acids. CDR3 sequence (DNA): TGCGCCAGCAGCTACAGGGGGCTGCCGAATTTCGAGCAGTACTTC. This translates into CASSYRGLPNFEQYF.

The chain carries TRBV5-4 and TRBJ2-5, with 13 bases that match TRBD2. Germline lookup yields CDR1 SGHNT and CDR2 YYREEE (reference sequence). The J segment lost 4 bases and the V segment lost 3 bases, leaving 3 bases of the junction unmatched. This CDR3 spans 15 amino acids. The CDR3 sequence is CASSSWTSGGETQYF. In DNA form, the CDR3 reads TGTGCCAGCAGCTCCTGGACTAGCGGGGGAGAGACCCAGTACTTC.

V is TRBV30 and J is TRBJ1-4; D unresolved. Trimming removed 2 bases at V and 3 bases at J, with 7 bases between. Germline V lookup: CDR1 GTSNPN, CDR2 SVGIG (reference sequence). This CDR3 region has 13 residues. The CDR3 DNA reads TGTGCCTGGAGTTTCGGGGCTAATGAAAAACTGTTTTTT. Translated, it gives CAWSFGANEKLFF.

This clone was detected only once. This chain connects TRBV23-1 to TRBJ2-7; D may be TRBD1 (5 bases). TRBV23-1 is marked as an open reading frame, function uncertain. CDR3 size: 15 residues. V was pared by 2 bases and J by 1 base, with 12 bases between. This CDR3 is CASSQERDSSYEQYF. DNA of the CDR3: TGCGCCAGCAGTCAAGAGCGAGACAGTTCCTACGAGCAGTACTTC.

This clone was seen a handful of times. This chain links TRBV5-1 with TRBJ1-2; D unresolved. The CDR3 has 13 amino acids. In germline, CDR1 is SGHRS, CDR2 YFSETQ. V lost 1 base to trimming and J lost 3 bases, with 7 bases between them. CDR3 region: CASSLRQDYGYTF. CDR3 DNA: TGCGCCAGCAGCTTGAGGCAGGACTATGGCTACACCTTC.

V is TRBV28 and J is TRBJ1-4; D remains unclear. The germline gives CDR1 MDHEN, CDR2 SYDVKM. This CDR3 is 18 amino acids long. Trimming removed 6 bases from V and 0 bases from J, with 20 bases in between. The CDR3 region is CASRPVPGLLATNEKLFF. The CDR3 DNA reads TGTGCCAGCAGGCCTGTACCGGGTTTACTAGCAACTAATGAAAAACTGTTTTTT.

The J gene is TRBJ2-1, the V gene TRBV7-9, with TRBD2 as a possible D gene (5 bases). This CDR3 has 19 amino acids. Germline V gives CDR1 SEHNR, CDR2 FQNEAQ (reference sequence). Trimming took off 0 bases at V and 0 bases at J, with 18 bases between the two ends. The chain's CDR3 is CASSLAGPRSGSSYNEQFF. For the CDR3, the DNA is TGTGCCAGCAGCTTAGCCGGACCTCGGTCGGGAAGCTCCTACAATGAGCAGTTCTTC.

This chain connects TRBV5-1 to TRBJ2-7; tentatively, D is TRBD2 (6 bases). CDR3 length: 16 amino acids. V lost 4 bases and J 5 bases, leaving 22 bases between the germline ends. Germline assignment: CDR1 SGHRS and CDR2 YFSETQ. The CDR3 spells CASSLPGPGAGDEQYF. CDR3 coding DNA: TGCGCCAGCAGCCTGCCGGGTCCGGGAGCGGGTGACGAGCAGTACTTC.